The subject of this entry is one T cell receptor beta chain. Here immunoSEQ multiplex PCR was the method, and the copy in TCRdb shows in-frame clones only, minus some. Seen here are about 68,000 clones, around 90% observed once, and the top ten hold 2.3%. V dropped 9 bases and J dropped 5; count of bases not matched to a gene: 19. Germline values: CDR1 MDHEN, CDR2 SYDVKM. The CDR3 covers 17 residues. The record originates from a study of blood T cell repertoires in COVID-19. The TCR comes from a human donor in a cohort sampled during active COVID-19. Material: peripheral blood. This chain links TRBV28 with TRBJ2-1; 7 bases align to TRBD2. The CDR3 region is CASRLALSLGSNNEQFF. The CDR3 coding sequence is TGTGCCAGTCGACTAGCTTTGAGTCTGGGGTCGAACAATGAGCAGTTCTTC.